Following are 8 T cell receptor beta chains from one sample sequenced in a study of a mutant IDH1 vaccine in newly diagnosed glioma. The time point is: week 35, safety follow-up. Each vaccine dose was 300 ug of mutant IDH1 20-mer peptide, with topical imiquimod. Using immunoSEQ multiplex PCR, the repertoire was profiled, and TCRdb retains in-frame clones only, with some absent. This sample has tens of thousands of clones; 81% occur once, and the top ten carry 4.5% to 5.5%. These receptors' antigens are unknown. The starting material was PBMCs, obtained from a glioma patient whose treatment included an IDH1 peptide vaccine. The receptor set was obtained from a woman aged 35 to 49 with glioma. Some clones in this sample may be carry-over from other donors' samples.

The V gene is TRBV25-1, the J gene TRBJ1-1, with D possibly TRBD1 on 6 matching bases. V lost 7 bases, J lost 1 base, and 13 bases lay in between. The CDR3 runs to 14 residues. The germline V gene has CDR1 MGHDK and CDR2 SYGVNS. Written as DNA, the CDR3 is TGTGCCAGCAAAGGCAGGGGAGCGAACACTGAAGCTTTCTTT. This encodes CASKGRGANTEAFF.

The gene calls are TRBV5-1 and TRBJ1-2; a possible D gene is TRBD1 (6 bases). This CDR3 has 16 residues. Trimming stripped 1 base from V and 4 bases from J, with 17 bases between. Germline-derived CDR1 and CDR2 are SGHRS and YFSETQ. CDR3 in amino acids: CASSLLFRGSVYGYTF. Here the CDR3 DNA reads TGCGCCAGCAGCTTGCTCTTCAGGGGATCGGTCTATGGCTACACCTTC.

The chain joins TRBV7-2 to TRBJ1-5; perhaps TRBD1 as D (5 bases). CDR1 and CDR2 from the germline V gene are SGHTA and FQGNSA. This CDR3 comprises 14 residues. The ends were cut back, 1 base at V and 6 bases at J, with 10 bases in the middle. CDR3 sequence reads: CASSLEGWGQPQHF. The CDR3 DNA reads as TGTGCCAGCAGCTTAGAGGGGTGGGGTCAGCCCCAGCATTTT.

This clone was counted a single time. The V and J genes are TRBV19 and TRBJ2-1; tentative D call: TRBD2 (5 bases). The germline V and J ends were trimmed by 1 base and 7 bases, with 11 bases remaining between them. CDR3 size: 14 residues. In germline, CDR1 is LNHDA, CDR2 SQIVND (reference sequence). CDR3 region: CASSIGGLGNEQFF. CDR3 nucleotides: TGTGCCAGTAGTATAGGAGGGCTGGGAAATGAGCAGTTCTTC.

This clone was seen a single time. The V gene is TRBV6-1, the J gene TRBJ2-3; the D gene could be TRBD1 or TRBD2 (5 bases each). V lost 11 bases and J lost 2, with 17 bases in between. CDR3 length equals 14 residues. Per germline, CDR1 MNHNS and CDR2 SASEGT. The CDR3 region has the DNA TGTGCCGGCATGGGGACCTTGAACACAGATACGCAGTATTTT. Protein sequence: CAGMGTLNTDTQYF.

The chain combines TRBV7-2 with TRBJ2-2, with no clear D. Per the germline V gene, CDR1 is SGHTA and CDR2 is FQGNSA. V was pared by 1 base and J by 1 base, with 4 bases between. The CDR3 loop spans 14 amino acids. The CDR3 nucleotides are TGTGCCAGCAGCTTAGGGATGAACACCGGGGAGCTGTTTTTT. The encoded protein is CASSLGMNTGELFF. The whole variable domain, remainder taken from reference TRBV7-2 and TRBJ2-2, is GAGVSQSPSNKVTEKGKDVELRCDPISGHTALYWYRQSLGQGLEFLIYFQGNSAPDKSGLPSDRFSAERTGGSVSTLTIQRTQQEDSAVYLCASSLGMNTGELFFGEGSRLTVL.

The V gene is TRBV5-1, the J gene TRBJ1-4, with a tentative D call TRBD1 (6 bases). The V end lost 3 bases, the J end lost 8 bases, and 17 bases lay between the germline ends. Per germline, CDR1 SGHRS and CDR2 YFSETQ. The CDR3 extends over 15 amino acids. CDR3 coding DNA: TGCGCCAGCAGCTGGAGCAGGGGTGGAGGAGAAAAACTGTTTTTT. Translating gives CASSWSRGGGEKLFF.

This clone was seen once. The chain links TRBV6-5 to TRBJ1-2; the D is unclear. Germline-derived CDR1 and CDR2 are MNHEY and SVGAGI. The CDR3 runs 13 residues. With 6 bases removed from V and 4 bases from J, the gap between germline ends came to 12 bases. CDR3 amino acids: CASSEYPSYGYTF. In nucleotides, the CDR3 is TGTGCCAGCAGCGAGTACCCCTCCTATGGCTACACCTTC.